The sequence of this T cell receptor (beta chain) was determined in a study of cytomegalovirus exposure and HLA in healthy donors. The germline CDR1 and CDR2 sequences are LNHDA and SQIVND (reference sequence). The ends lost 5 bases at V and 7 bases at J; junction bases unmatched: 3. This CDR3 region has 13 residues. The PCR made use of 60 Vbeta and 13 Jbeta primers. TCRdb's table, derived via immunoSEQ multiplex PCR, lists solely in-frame clones and lacks some. The sample lists 95,000 to 100,000 clones; over 70% were seen once. This chain connects TRBV19 to TRBJ1-5, with TRBD1 matching over 9 bases. The TCR originated in a man aged 50 to 59 in good health and CMV-seronegative. The specimen was PBMCs. DNA for the CDR3: TGTGCCAGTAGTTGGACAGGGGACCAGCCCCAGCATTTT. Amino acids: CASSWTGDQPQHF.